The 8 T cell receptor beta chains reported below all come from one sample, sequenced in a study of T cells in Graves' hyperthyroidism and ophthalmopathy. TCR beta CDR3 region amplification was performed from RNA transcripts. Initially, a first-round RT-PCR of the TCR CDR3 employed the HTBI primer set. MiXCR, run by TCRdb on the multiplex PCR reads, gives a single entry per CDR3 protein. This sample yields approximately 300,000 distinct CDR3 sequences, of which roughly 17% are seen a single time; approximately 33% belongs to the top ten. Sequences were obtained from blood. The receptors stem from a man aged 30-40 years with Graves' hyperthyroidism.

The CDR3 DNA reads TGCGCCAGCTGGAGCGGCACTGAAGCTTTCTTT. This gives the protein CASWSGTEAFF. J is TRBJ1-1 and V is TRBV10-2; D is unclear. V lost 8 bases, J lost 4 bases, and 8 bases lay in between. Germline CDR1 is WSHSY and CDR2 is SAAADI. CDR3 length: 11 amino acids.

In this sample, this clonotype turned up once. This chain joins TRBV15 and TRBJ2-1; TRBD2 matches at 7 bases. Germline V gives CDR1 LNHNV, CDR2 YYDKDF (reference sequence). The V segment lost 1 base and the J segment 5 bases; nucleotides outside the gene matches: 5. This CDR3 region has 15 residues. The CDR3 sequence: CATSRGATSHNEQFF. DNA for the CDR3: TGTGCCACCAGCAGAGGAGCGACTAGCCACAATGAGCAGTTCTTC.

CDR3 bases: TGCGCCAGCAGCCAAGACAATGAGCAGTTCTTC. Translation: CASSQDNEQFF. The chain has TRBV4-1 and TRBJ2-1; no clear D gene. CDR3 size: 11 residues. Per germline, CDR1 MGHRA and CDR2 YSYEKL. V lost 0 bases to trimming and J lost 6 bases, with 0 bases between them.

This chain joins TRBV9 and TRBJ1-6, with 8 nucleotides matching TRBD1. Trimming took 3 bases from V and 7 from J; bases not matched to a gene: 9. The CDR3 has 16 residues. CDR1 and CDR2 from the germline V gene are SGDLS and YYNGEE. DNA for the CDR3: TGTGCCAGCAGCGCTGATTCAACAGGGGGGAATTCACCCCTCCACTTT. This translates into CASSADSTGGNSPLHF.

The V and J genes are TRBV4-2 and TRBJ2-2; a possible D gene is TRBD2 (6 bases). The ends were cut back, 4 bases at V and 4 bases at J, with 10 bases in the middle. This CDR3 contains 14 residues. CDR1 is LGHNA and CDR2 is YNFKEQ in the germline V gene. CDR3 bases: TGTGCCAGCAGCCGGTTTAGCGGCACCGGGGAGCTGTTTTTT. Its translation: CASSRFSGTGELFF.

The sample holds many counts of this clonotype. V is TRBV7-9 and J is TRBJ2-3; 7 nucleotides agree with TRBD2. From germline, CDR1 is SEHNR and CDR2 FQNEAQ (reference sequence). There are 16 residues in the CDR3. V was clipped by 0 bases and J by 6 bases; unmatched bases: 9. In DNA form, the CDR3 reads TGTGCCAGCAGCTTAGCCGGTGGCGGGAGACGGGATACGCAGTATTTT. It specifies CASSLAGGGRRDTQYF.

This clonotype was seen only a few times. The rearrangement joins TRBV28 to TRBJ2-7; 10 bases line up with TRBD2. CDR3 length equals 15 residues. Losses at the gene ends were 4 bases for V and 0 bases for J; bases not matched to a gene: 3. Germline assignment: CDR1 MDHEN and CDR2 SYDVKM. In DNA, the CDR3 is TGTGCCAGCAGTTCGTCTAGCGGGGGCTCCTACGAGCAGTACTTC. Its translation is CASSSSSGGSYEQYF.

This clonotype came up many times. The CDR3 loop reads CASSSPRLAAYEQYF. The DNA for the CDR3 is TGTGCCAGCAGCTCCCCTAGACTAGCAGCCTACGAGCAGTACTTC. The chain carries TRBV7-8 and TRBJ2-7; TRBD2 aligns across 7 bases. V gave up 4 bases and J gave up 2 bases; unmatched junction bases: 8. The CDR3 has 15 amino acids. The germline CDR1 and CDR2 sequences are SGHVS and FQNEAQ.